Detailed here is one TCR beta chain. Antigen unknown. This sample stems from a study of T cell repertoires in cytomegalovirus infection. Study details: Recently identified HLA-C-restricted and well-studied HLA-B-restricted CMV epitopes were used. Study-wide findings and caveats: CMV-specific TCR beta clonotypes restricted by HLA-C dominated the ex vivo response.

In TCRdb, the reads were re-called with MiXCR into one record per CDR3 protein. The table has about 140,000 distinct CDR3 sequences, 25% to 35% seen once; the top ten hold 45% to 55%. Germline loops: CDR1 MNHEY, CDR2 SMNVEV (reference sequence). The CDR3 totals 15 residues. V shed 6 bases and J shed 2 bases, with 17 bases lying between them. The input for sequencing was CD8+ T cells from cultured PBMCs, taken from culture after CMV antigen stimulation. This clonotype originated in a human donor in good health (CMV status not recorded). Some clones in this sample may be carry-over from other donors' samples. J is TRBJ2-7 and V is TRBV27; D is tentatively TRBD1 or TRBD2 (6 bases each). CDR3 in amino acids: CASRGGTSATYEQYF. Written as DNA, the CDR3 is TGTGCCAGCAGAGGGGGGACCAGCGCTACCTACGAGCAGTACTTC.